The sample holds many counts of the clone carrying this T cell receptor beta chain. Its antigen is unknown. V was clipped by 5 bases and J by 6 bases, with 10 bases between them. The CDR3 has 12 residues. Germline-derived CDR1 and CDR2 are MNHEY and SVGEGT. TCR beta CDR3 sequences were amplified from RNA transcripts. The primer set for the first-round RT-PCR of the TCR CDR3 was HTBI. TCRdb used MiXCR to reprocess the multiplex PCR reads, holding one entry per CDR3 protein. The repertoire holds roughly 400,000 distinct CDR3 sequences, with over 11% as singletons. The data were obtained in a study of T cells in Graves' hyperthyroidism and ophthalmopathy. Broader study findings: A model of 13 V-J features distinguished ophthalmopathy from stable hyperthyroidism.

The clonotype was recovered from a man aged 45-60 years with Graves' ophthalmopathy. What was sequenced was blood. The chain couples TRBV6-2 or TRBV6-3 to TRBJ1-1, with D uncertain. CDR3 sequence: CASSLTMAEAFF. In DNA form, the CDR3 reads TGTGCCAGCAGTCTGACTATGGCTGAAGCTTTCTTT.